This entry lists 16 T cell receptor beta chains sequenced from one sample in a study of PD-1 blockade in classical Hodgkin lymphoma. TCRdb keeps only in-frame clones here, not all; method: immunoSEQ multiplex PCR. The sample has about 41,000 clones, 76% seen once. No patient escaped relapse after autologous stem cell transplantation, and brentuximab vedotin exposure varied. The material sequenced was peripheral blood mononuclear cells (PBMCs), taken at baseline. These receptors came from a human donor with classical Hodgkin lymphoma.

J is TRBJ2-3 and V is TRBV13; D is tentatively TRBD1 or TRBD2 (5 bases each). Trimming left V 6 bases short and J 6 bases short, with 19 bases between. Germline V gene sequence: CDR1 PRHDT, CDR2 FYEKMQ (reference sequence). The CDR3 is made up of 15 amino acids. DNA for the CDR3: TGTGCCAGCAGTTACGCCGGGGCGATTTGGGATACGCAGTATTTT. Protein sequence: CASSYAGAIWDTQYF.

CDR3 in DNA: TGTGCCAGCAGCGTTCGCCCCGGGGGACAAGATACGCAGTATTTT. Translated: CASSVRPGGQDTQYF. This rearrangement joins TRBV9 to TRBJ2-3; D is perhaps TRBD1 or TRBD2 (6 bases each). CDR3 length equals 15 residues. V was cut by 2 bases and J by 5 bases, with 15 bases left in between. Germline V gene sequence: CDR1 SGDLS, CDR2 YYNGEE.

The chain links TRBV5-1 to TRBJ2-1; 11 nucleotides line up with TRBD1. Per the germline V gene, CDR1 is SGHRS and CDR2 is YFSETQ. CDR3 length equals 15 residues. Trimming at V came to 4 bases and at J to 7 bases, leaving 7 bases not matched to a gene. This chain's CDR3 is CASSPRTGGMNEQFF. Written as DNA, the CDR3 is TGCGCCAGCAGCCCGCGGACAGGGGGCATGAATGAGCAGTTCTTC.

This clone was seen a handful of times. J is TRBJ2-7 and V is TRBV7-3, with a tentative D call TRBD2 (5 bases). Between the trimmed V and J ends, which lost 3 bases and 0 bases, there was a span of 6 bases. Germline assignment: CDR1 SGHTA and CDR2 FQGTGA. This CDR3 contains 13 residues. CDR3 bases: TGTGCCAGCAGCTTGGGAGCCTCCTACGAGCAGTACTTC. It translates to CASSLGASYEQYF.

This clone qualifies as medium-sized. The gene calls are TRBV7-6 and TRBJ2-1; TRBD2 is a possible D gene (5 bases). CDR3 size: 13 residues. V was trimmed by 5 bases and J by 3 bases, leaving 8 bases between them. Germline CDR1 and CDR2: SGHVS and FNYEAQ. CDR3 loop: CASSPGNYNEQFF. The DNA of the CDR3 is TGTGCCAGCAGCCCCGGGAACTACAATGAGCAGTTCTTC.

The chain employs TRBV4-1 and TRBJ2-7; D might be TRBD1 or TRBD2, each matching 5 bases. The CDR3 length is 11 residues. The V end lost 8 bases, the J end lost 3 bases, and 8 bases lay between the germline ends. Germline V gene sequence: CDR1 MGHRA, CDR2 YSYEKL. The CDR3 loop is CASGGFYEQYF. The CDR3 DNA sequence: TGCGCCAGCGGGGGATTCTACGAGCAGTACTTC.

V and J are TRBV11-2 and TRBJ1-5, with D perhaps matching TRBD1 (6 bases). The CDR3 runs to 15 residues. Germline V gene lookup returns CDR1 SGHAT and CDR2 FQNNGV. The germline V and J ends were trimmed by 1 base and 7 bases, with 14 bases remaining between them. CDR3 sequence (DNA): TGTGCCAGCAGCTTAGTCGGGGGGCGAGGACAGCCCCAGCATTTT. The encoded protein is CASSLVGGRGQPQHF.

V and J are TRBV6-6 and TRBJ2-7; 11 bases fit TRBD2. V shed 5 bases and J 2 bases; nucleotides not matched to a gene: 5. The CDR3 has 15 residues. The germline V gene has CDR1 MNHNY and CDR2 SVGAGI (reference sequence). The CDR3 DNA reads TGTGCCAGCAGTACTCTAGCGGGGGGCCCCTACGAGCAGTACTTC. It yields the protein CASSTLAGGPYEQYF.

The rearrangement uses TRBV9 and TRBJ1-4, with 7 bases identical to TRBD1. CDR1 and CDR2 from the germline V gene are SGDLS and YYNGEE. The CDR3 is 14 residues long. Unmatched junction bases numbered 4, after V lost 3 bases and J lost 5 bases. The CDR3 nucleotides read TGTGCCAGCAGCGCGACAGGGTCCAATGAAAAACTGTTTTTT. Amino acid sequence: CASSATGSNEKLFF. The full variable domain, in which reference TRBV9 and TRBJ1-4 provide the parts outside the CDR3, is DSGVTQTPKHLITATGQRVTLRCSPRSGDLSVYWYQQSLDQGLQFLIQYYNGEERAKGNILERFSAQQFPDLHSELNLSSLELGDSALYFCASSATGSNEKLFFGSGTQLSVL.

The chain carries TRBV6-5 and TRBJ1-1; D is unresolved. CDR3 length: 14 amino acids. Germline CDR1 reads MNHEY; CDR2 reads SVGAGI. V gave up 0 bases and J gave up 2 bases, with 7 bases separating them. CDR3 sequence: CASSYSPANTEAFF. CDR3 nucleotide sequence: TGTGCCAGCAGTTACTCTCCAGCCAACACTGAAGCTTTCTTT.

This clone has more than one count but fewer than ten. The chain carries TRBV6-6 and TRBJ1-5; D remains unclear. Germline V gene data show CDR1 as MNHNY and CDR2 as SVGAGI (reference sequence). The CDR3 sequence is 13 residues long. Trimming cost V 0 bases and J 4 bases, with 4 bases left between them. CDR3 nucleotides: TGTGCCAGCAGTTACTCGAAAAATCAGCCCCAGCATTTT. It yields the protein CASSYSKNQPQHF.

The CDR3 loop is CASSRGLAGNSYNEQFF. CDR3 coding DNA: TGTGCCAGCAGCCGAGGACTAGCGGGCAACTCCTACAATGAGCAGTTCTTC. V and J are TRBV27 and TRBJ2-1; 11 bases are shared with TRBD2. V lost 6 bases and J lost 0; bases outside the gene matches: 7. Germline V lookup: CDR1 MNHEY, CDR2 SMNVEV (reference sequence). The CDR3 totals 17 residues.

This rearrangement joins TRBV2 to TRBJ1-5; TRBD1 matches at 7 bases. Per germline, CDR1 SNHLY and CDR2 FYNNEI. The CDR3 has 16 residues. V shed 4 bases, J shed 0 bases, and the junction held 6 bases outside the gene matches. This chain's CDR3 is CASSARGYDSNQPQHF. In DNA, the CDR3 is TGTGCCAGCAGTGCCAGGGGGTATGATAGCAATCAGCCCCAGCATTTT. The variable domain in full, with the rest retrieved from reference TRBV2 and TRBJ1-5, is EPEVTQTPSHQVTQMGQEVILRCVPISNHLYFYWYRQILGQKVEFLVSFYNNEISEKSEIFDDQFSVERPDGSNFTLKIRSTKLEDSAMYFCASSARGYDSNQPQHFGDGTRLSIL.

This rearrangement joins TRBV29-1 to TRBJ1-1; the D gene is possibly TRBD1 (5 bases). The CDR3 is 17 residues long. Germline V gene data show CDR1 as SQVTM and CDR2 as ANQGSEA. V lost 0 bases, J lost 0 bases, and 17 bases lay in between. The CDR3 DNA is TGCAGCGTTGAAGATCTATACAGGAGGGATATGAACACTGAAGCTTTCTTT. Residues: CSVEDLYRRDMNTEAFF.

This chain joins TRBV11-2 and TRBJ2-1, with unresolved D. The germline gives CDR1 SGHAT, CDR2 FQNNGV. Trimming took 5 bases from V and 0 from J, leaving 14 bases between them. The CDR3 is made up of 16 amino acids. The CDR3 sequence: CASSPPAGPSYNEQFF. The CDR3 nucleotides are TGTGCCAGCAGCCCCCCCGCCGGTCCCTCCTACAATGAGCAGTTCTTC.

This rearrangement joins TRBV27 to TRBJ2-2, with 7 bases that match TRBD2. CDR1 MNHEY and CDR2 SMNVEV come from the germline V gene (reference sequence). Trimming cost V 6 bases and J 4 bases; bases outside gene matches: 5. The CDR3 sequence is 14 residues long. The CDR3 region is CASRQGLGTGELFF. The CDR3 bases are TGTGCCAGCAGGCAAGGACTAGGCACCGGGGAGCTGTTTTTT.